These 27 T cell receptor beta chains came from one sample sequenced in a study of blood T cell repertoires in COVID-19. TCRdb's table, derived via immunoSEQ multiplex PCR, lists solely in-frame clones and lacks some. The table lists roughly 200,000 clones, about 86% of them singletons. The sample taken for sequencing was peripheral blood. These receptors all stem from a man between 50 and 59 years old with active or convalescent COVID-19.

The J gene is TRBJ1-1, the V gene TRBV5-1; a possible D gene is TRBD1 (6 bases). CDR1 SGHRS and CDR2 YFSETQ come from the germline V gene. This CDR3 has 14 residues. The V and J ends lost 0 bases and 10 bases respectively, with 16 bases between them. The CDR3 here is CASSLENRERAAFF. The CDR3 DNA reads as TGCGCCAGCAGCTTGGAAAACAGGGAAAGGGCAGCTTTCTTT.

The chain recombines TRBV6-4 with TRBJ1-1; weak D call: TRBD1 (5 bases). The CDR3 is 14 residues long. CDR1 is MRHNA and CDR2 is SNTAGT in the germline V gene. V was shortened by 7 bases and J by 5 bases, with 17 bases between the two germline ends. The CDR3 DNA reads as TGTGCCAGCAAGACGGAACCTGGGGGGACTGAAGCTTTCTTT. Its translation: CASKTEPGGTEAFF.

This clone was detected a few times. The genes are TRBV5-1 and TRBJ2-2, with D maybe TRBD2 (5 bases). Looked up from germline, CDR1 is SGHRS and CDR2 is YFSETQ. CDR3 size: 14 residues. The V end lost 4 bases, the J end lost 6 bases, and 13 bases lay between the germline ends. The CDR3 bases are TGCGCCAGCAGCATAGGGCTAGCCTCCGGGGAGCTGTTTTTT. Its translation: CASSIGLASGELFF.

The chain carries TRBV4-2 and TRBJ1-6; D might be TRBD1 (5 bases). Germline CDR1 LGHNA, CDR2 YNFKEQ. The CDR3 loop spans 15 amino acids. Trimming removed 0 bases from V and 10 bases from J, with 13 bases in between. The CDR3 bases are TGTGCCAGCAGCCAAGATAGGGACTGGGACTCACCCCTCCACTTT. It codes for CASSQDRDWDSPLHF.

The chain carries TRBV6-5 and TRBJ1-4; D ambiguous. Per germline, CDR1 MNHEY and CDR2 SVGAGI. The CDR3 runs 13 residues. V was cut by 6 bases and J by 2 bases, with 7 bases left in between. CDR3 nucleotide sequence: TGTGCCAGCAGGTGGCGGACTAATGAAAAACTGTTTTTT. It translates to CASRWRTNEKLFF.

The chain joins TRBV19 to TRBJ2-1, with 8 bases aligning to TRBD1. The trim removed 1 base at V and 7 bases at J, leaving 6 bases unmatched. This CDR3 contains 15 residues. Germline CDR1 reads LNHDA; CDR2 reads SQIVND (reference sequence). The CDR3 reads CASSIVRQGFNEQFF. The CDR3 DNA sequence: TGTGCCAGTAGTATAGTTCGACAGGGGTTTAATGAGCAGTTCTTC.

The gene calls are TRBV11-2 and TRBJ2-1, with D unresolved. The germline V and J ends were trimmed by 1 base and 8 bases, with 6 bases remaining between them. CDR1 is SGHAT and CDR2 is FQNNGV in the germline V gene. The CDR3 has 12 amino acids. This chain's CDR3 is CASSLVKHEQFF. The CDR3 DNA sequence: TGTGCCAGCAGCTTAGTAAAGCATGAGCAGTTCTTC. Combining the CDR3 with reference TRBV11-2 and TRBJ2-1 gives the whole variable domain EAGVAQSPRYKIIEKRQSVAFWCNPISGHATLYWYQQILGQGPKLLIQFQNNGVVDDSQLPKDRFSAERLKGVDSTLKIQPAKLEDSAVYLCASSLVKHEQFFGPGTRLTVL.

The V call is TRBV28, the J call TRBJ2-6; D call uncertain. V lost 5 bases and J 3 bases, leaving 17 bases between the germline ends. Germline CDR1 MDHEN, CDR2 SYDVKM. The CDR3 loop spans 17 amino acids. The CDR3 DNA reads as TGTGCCAGCAGTCCGCCCCTTGGCCCAGGTGGGGCCAACGTCCTGACTTTC. As protein: CASSPPLGPGGANVLTF.

The chain carries TRBV18 and TRBJ1-2, with 7 bases aligning to TRBD1. Germline CDR1 reads KGHSH; CDR2 reads LQKENI. Trimming at V came to 6 bases and at J to 7 bases, leaving 8 bases not matched to a gene. The CDR3 has 13 amino acids. Here the CDR3 DNA reads TGTGCCAGCTCGACGACAGGGATGAGTGGCTACACCTTC. This gives the protein CASSTTGMSGYTF. The variable domain in full, completed from reference TRBV18 and TRBJ1-2, reads NAGVMQNPRHLVRRRGQEARLRCSPMKGHSHVYWYRQLPEEGLKFMVYLQKENIIDESGMPKERFSAEFPKEGPSILRIQQVVRGDSAAYFCASSTTGMSGYTFGSGTRLTVV.

The V gene is TRBV5-4, the J gene TRBJ2-5, with D perhaps matching TRBD1 (6 bases). The V gene lost 3 bases and the J gene lost 4 bases, with 19 bases spanning the gap. The CDR3 length is 16 residues. Germline CDR1 and CDR2: SGHNT and YYREEE (reference sequence). The CDR3 sequence is CASSSEQGGRRETQYF. The DNA for the CDR3 is TGTGCCAGCAGCTCTGAACAGGGTGGTAGGCGAGAGACCCAGTACTTC.

This clone was counted between two and nine times. The chain has TRBV4-1 and TRBJ1-2; D possibly corresponds to TRBD1 (6 bases). The germline V gene encodes CDR1 MGHRA and CDR2 YSYEKL. Trimming took 0 bases from V and 4 from J, leaving 15 bases between them. The CDR3 sequence is 16 residues long. CDR3 amino acids: CASSQDPGGRVYGYTF. CDR3 in DNA: TGCGCCAGCAGCCAAGATCCCGGGGGGCGGGTCTATGGCTACACCTTC.

The chain recombines TRBV2 with TRBJ2-1, with a weak D call TRBD2 (6 bases). Germline loops: CDR1 SNHLY, CDR2 FYNNEI. Between the trimmed V and J ends, which lost 6 bases and 9 bases, there was a span of 12 bases. The CDR3 spans 12 residues. In nucleotides, the CDR3 is TGTGCCAGCAGGCCGGGAGTTGGTGAGCAGTTCTTC. Translated: CASRPGVGEQFF.

The gene calls are TRBV12-3 or TRBV12-4 and TRBJ2-3, with D maybe TRBD1 (5 bases). The CDR3 covers 13 residues. The V and J ends lost 5 bases and 4 bases respectively, with 10 bases between them. The CDR3 protein is CASSRQGADTQYF. CDR3 bases: TGTGCCAGCAGTCGGCAGGGCGCAGATACGCAGTATTTT.

The CDR3 spells CASSPTLLNEQYF. The CDR3 bases are TGTGCCAGCAGCCCAACCCTACTTAACGAGCAGTACTTC. The chain links TRBV3-1 (or the pseudogene TRBV3-2) to TRBJ2-7; D call uncertain. CDR1 and CDR2 (germline): LGHDT, YNNKEL (reference sequence). V was cut by 4 bases and J by 5 bases, with 12 bases left in between. This CDR3 has 13 residues.

The chain has TRBV5-1 and TRBJ2-3; D is unresolved. Germline V lookup: CDR1 SGHRS, CDR2 YFSETQ. The CDR3 has 16 residues. Trimming removed 3 bases at V and 0 bases at J, with 14 bases between. The CDR3 region is CASSSELESSTDTQYF. The CDR3 region has the DNA TGCGCCAGCAGCTCCGAGTTGGAGTCTAGCACAGATACGCAGTATTTT.

This chain links TRBV13 with TRBJ1-1, with D perhaps TRBD1 (6 bases). CDR1 PRHDT and CDR2 FYEKMQ come from the germline V gene (reference sequence). V gave up 5 bases and J gave up 4 bases, with 14 bases separating them. The CDR3 loop spans 14 amino acids. CDR3 coding DNA: TGTGCCAGCAGCGCCTCACCCAGGGGCACTGAAGCTTTCTTT. Amino acids: CASSASPRGTEAFF.

The V gene is TRBV28, the J gene TRBJ2-1; 10 bases fit TRBD2. CDR3 length: 15 residues. CDR1 and CDR2 from the germline V gene are MDHEN and SYDVKM. V shed 5 bases and J 6 bases; nucleotides not matched to a gene: 7. This CDR3 is CASSKSGGAPNEQFF. The CDR3 DNA is TGTGCCAGCAGTAAAAGCGGGGGGGCCCCCAATGAGCAGTTCTTC. The entire variable domain, with the rest obtained from reference TRBV28 and TRBJ2-1, is as follows: DVKVTQSSRYLVKRTGEKVFLECVQDMDHENMFWYRQDPGLGLRLIYFSYDVKMKEKGDIPEGYSVSREKKERFSLILESASTNQTSMYLCASSKSGGAPNEQFFGPGTRLTVL.

The CDR3 here is CASSQVGSEKLFF. For the CDR3, the DNA is TGTGCCAGCAGCCAAGTAGGTAGCGAAAAACTGTTTTTT. The V and J genes are TRBV3-1 (or the pseudogene TRBV3-2) and TRBJ1-4; D gene unclear. The CDR3 is made up of 13 amino acids. CDR1 and CDR2 (germline): LGHDT, YNNKEL (reference sequence). The ends were cut back, 1 base at V and 8 bases at J, with 8 bases in the middle.

This chain links TRBV7-3 with TRBJ2-2, with TRBD1 matching 10 bases. The CDR3 runs 14 residues. CDR1 and CDR2 (germline): SGHTA, FQGTGA. V was pared by 5 bases and J by 7 bases, with 4 bases of the junction left unmatched. The CDR3: CASSKDRGFGELFF. DNA for the CDR3: TGTGCCAGCAGCAAGGACAGGGGGTTCGGGGAGCTGTTTTTT.

The gene calls are TRBV4-1 and TRBJ1-6; 7 positions agree with TRBD1. Unmatched junction bases numbered 11, after V lost 4 bases and J lost 8 bases. This CDR3 comprises 16 residues. Germline lookup yields CDR1 MGHRA and CDR2 YSYEKL. CDR3 sequence (DNA): TGCGCCAGCAGCCCAGGGGGACCACCAGGGGATTCACCCCTCCACTTT. This translates into CASSPGGPPGDSPLHF.

This clone was seen more than once but under ten times. This chain connects TRBV30 to TRBJ1-1; D is ambiguous. The CDR3 sequence is 13 residues long. Germline values: CDR1 GTSNPN, CDR2 SVGIG (reference sequence). Deletions cut 3 bases from V and 5 bases from J, with 13 bases between. The CDR3 DNA follows: TGTGCCTGGAGAACGGGAAGGAATACTGAAGCTTTCTTT. Protein: CAWRTGRNTEAFF.

The V gene is TRBV6-5, the J gene TRBJ1-5, with 10 bases aligning to TRBD1. The CDR3 has 14 residues. The germline V gene encodes CDR1 MNHEY and CDR2 SVGAGI. After removal of 6 bases from V and 7 bases from J, the junction contained 6 bases not matched to a gene. CDR3 bases: TGTGCCAGCAGGCAGGACAGGGGGAGGCAGCCCCAGCATTTT. Its protein is CASRQDRGRQPQHF.

The rearrangement links TRBV5-4 to TRBJ2-7; 7 bases agree with TRBD1. The trim removed 4 bases at V and 5 bases at J, leaving 9 bases unmatched. The CDR3 covers 14 residues. Germline values: CDR1 SGHNT, CDR2 YYREEE (reference sequence). The CDR3 bases are TGTGCCAGCAGCCGAAACAGGGGATGGGACGAGCAGTACTTC. Translation: CASSRNRGWDEQYF.

CDR3 nucleotide sequence: TGTGCTAGTGGTTTGGGACAGGGGATCGGAAACATTCAGTACTTC. Its protein is CASGLGQGIGNIQYF. The chain has TRBV12-5 and TRBJ2-4, with TRBD1 matching 8 bases. From germline, CDR1 is LGHNT and CDR2 FRNRAP. Unmatched junction bases numbered 5, after V lost 1 base and J lost 6 bases. The CDR3 contains 15 residues.

CDR3 coding DNA: TGTGCCAGCAGCTTATCTGTGGCCACTGAAGCTTTCTTT. Its translation: CASSLSVATEAFF. This chain links TRBV7-9 with TRBJ1-1; D gene ambiguous. The germline CDR1 and CDR2 sequences are SEHNR and FQNEAQ (reference sequence). This CDR3 is 13 amino acids long. Between the trimmed V and J ends, which lost 2 bases and 4 bases, there was a span of 8 bases.

CDR3 amino acids: CASSSIQGGGTEAFF. Written as DNA, the CDR3 is TGTGCCAGCAGTTCTATTCAGGGGGGTGGGACTGAAGCTTTCTTT. The chain has TRBV6-5 and TRBJ1-1; 7 nucleotides match TRBD1. The CDR3 extends over 15 amino acids. Germline V gene lookup returns CDR1 MNHEY and CDR2 SVGAGI. V shed 4 bases and J 5 bases; nucleotides not matched to a gene: 10.

The genes are TRBV6-1 and TRBJ1-2, with 7 bases lining up with TRBD1. V shed 2 bases, J shed 4 bases, and the junction held 7 bases outside the gene matches. Germline V gives CDR1 MNHNS, CDR2 SASEGT. The CDR3 is 15 amino acids. The CDR3 DNA is TGTGCCAGCAGTGAACCTCGGACAGGCCTCTATGGCTACACCTTC. It is translated as CASSEPRTGLYGYTF.